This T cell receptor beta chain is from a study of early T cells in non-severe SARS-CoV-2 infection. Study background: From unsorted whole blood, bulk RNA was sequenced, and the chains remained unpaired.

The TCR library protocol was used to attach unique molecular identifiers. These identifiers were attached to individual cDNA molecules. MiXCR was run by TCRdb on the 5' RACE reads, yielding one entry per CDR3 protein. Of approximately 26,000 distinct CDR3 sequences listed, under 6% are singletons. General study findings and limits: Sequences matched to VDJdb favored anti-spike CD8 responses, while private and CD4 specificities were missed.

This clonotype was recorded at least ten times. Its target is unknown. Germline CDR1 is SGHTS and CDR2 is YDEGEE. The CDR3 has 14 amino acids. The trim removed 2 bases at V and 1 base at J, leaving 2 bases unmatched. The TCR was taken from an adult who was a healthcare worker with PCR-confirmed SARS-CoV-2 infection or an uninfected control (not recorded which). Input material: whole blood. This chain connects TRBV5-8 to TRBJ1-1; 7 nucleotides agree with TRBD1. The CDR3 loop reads CASSLGGRNTEAFF. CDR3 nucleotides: TGTGCCAGCAGCTTAGGGGGCCGGAACACTGAAGCTTTCTTT.